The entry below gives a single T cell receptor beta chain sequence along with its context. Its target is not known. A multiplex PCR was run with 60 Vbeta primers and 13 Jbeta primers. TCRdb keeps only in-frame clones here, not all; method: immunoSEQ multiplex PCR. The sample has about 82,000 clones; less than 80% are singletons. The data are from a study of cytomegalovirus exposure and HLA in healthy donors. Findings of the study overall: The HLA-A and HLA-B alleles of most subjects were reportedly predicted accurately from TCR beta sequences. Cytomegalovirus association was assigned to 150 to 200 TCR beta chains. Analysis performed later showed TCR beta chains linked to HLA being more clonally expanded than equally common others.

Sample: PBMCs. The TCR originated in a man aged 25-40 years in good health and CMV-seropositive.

The CDR3 DNA follows: TGCAGCGTTGAAGCGACAGTTTACTTTGGCTACACCTTC. Its translation: CSVEATVYFGYTF. The V and J genes are TRBV29-1 and TRBJ1-2, with TRBD1 as a possible D gene (5 bases). The CDR3 length is 13 residues. Per the germline V gene, CDR1 is SQVTM and CDR2 is ANQGSEA. Trimming cost V 1 base and J 7 bases, with 13 bases left between them.